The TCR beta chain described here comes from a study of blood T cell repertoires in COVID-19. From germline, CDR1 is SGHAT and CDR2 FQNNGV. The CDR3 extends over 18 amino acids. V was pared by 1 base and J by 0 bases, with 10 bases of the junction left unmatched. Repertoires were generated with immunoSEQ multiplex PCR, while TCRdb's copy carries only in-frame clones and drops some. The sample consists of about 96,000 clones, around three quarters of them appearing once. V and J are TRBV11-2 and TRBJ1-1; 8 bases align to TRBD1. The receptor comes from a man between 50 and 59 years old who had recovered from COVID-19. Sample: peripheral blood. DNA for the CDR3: TGTGCCAGCAGCTTAGCCAGGGGGCCCAGGTTCATGAACACTGAAGCTTTCTTT. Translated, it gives CASSLARGPRFMNTEAFF. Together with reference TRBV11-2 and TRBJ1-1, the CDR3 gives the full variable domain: EAGVAQSPRYKIIEKRQSVAFWCNPISGHATLYWYQQILGQGPKLLIQFQNNGVVDDSQLPKDRFSAERLKGVDSTLKIQPAKLEDSAVYLCASSLARGPRFMNTEAFFGQGTRLTVV.